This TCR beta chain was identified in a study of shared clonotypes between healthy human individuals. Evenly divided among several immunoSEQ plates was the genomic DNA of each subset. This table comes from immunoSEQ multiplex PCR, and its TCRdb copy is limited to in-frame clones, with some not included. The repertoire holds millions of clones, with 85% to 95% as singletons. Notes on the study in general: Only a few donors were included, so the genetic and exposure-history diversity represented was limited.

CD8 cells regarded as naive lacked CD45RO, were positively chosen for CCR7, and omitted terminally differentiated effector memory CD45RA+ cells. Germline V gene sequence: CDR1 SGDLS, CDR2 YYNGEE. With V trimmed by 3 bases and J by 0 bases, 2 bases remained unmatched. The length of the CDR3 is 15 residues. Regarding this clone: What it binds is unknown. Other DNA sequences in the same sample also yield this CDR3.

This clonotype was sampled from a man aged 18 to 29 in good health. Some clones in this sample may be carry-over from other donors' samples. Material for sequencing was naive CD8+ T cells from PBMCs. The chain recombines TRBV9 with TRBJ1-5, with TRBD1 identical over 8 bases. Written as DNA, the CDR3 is TGTGCCAGCAGCGGGACAGGGAATAGCAATCAGCCCCAGCATTTT. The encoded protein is CASSGTGNSNQPQHF.